These 9 T cell receptor beta chains originate from one sample sequenced in a study of cytomegalovirus exposure and HLA in healthy donors. It was with 60 Vbeta and 13 Jbeta primers that the PCR ran. The protocol was immunoSEQ multiplex PCR, while the TCRdb copy is restricted to in-frame clones and leaves out a portion. The table lists tens of thousands of clones, about 79% of them singletons. What was sequenced was PBMCs. The receptors derive from a man younger than 35 in good health and CMV-seropositive.

J is TRBJ2-7 and V is TRBV28; the D gene is possibly TRBD1 (5 bases). CDR1 MDHEN and CDR2 SYDVKM come from the germline V gene. Between the trimmed V and J ends, which lost 4 bases and 5 bases, there was a span of 12 bases. The CDR3 is 13 residues long. The CDR3 coding sequence is TGTGCCAGCAGTTCCCCGGGCAGGGACGAGCAGTACTTC. Translated, it gives CASSSPGRDEQYF.

The rearrangement links TRBV2 to TRBJ2-7; D unresolved. The CDR3 has 11 residues. The V and J ends lost 5 bases and 1 base respectively, with 3 bases between them. Germline lookup yields CDR1 SNHLY and CDR2 FYNNEI. DNA for the CDR3: TGTGCCAGCAGTCCTTCCTACGAGCAGTACTTC. Its translation: CASSPSYEQYF.

V and J are TRBV6-5 and TRBJ2-4, with D perhaps TRBD1 (6 bases). This CDR3 comprises 12 residues. Germline assignment: CDR1 MNHEY and CDR2 SVGAGI. The V end was cut by 6 bases, the J end by 10 bases, with 13 bases between. The CDR3 coding sequence is TGTGCCAGCAGGAACCCCAGGGGTATTCAGTACTTC. It encodes CASRNPRGIQYF.

Only a few counts were recorded for this clone. The genes are TRBV4-1 and TRBJ1-4, with D maybe TRBD1 (5 bases). The CDR3 extends over 14 amino acids. From germline, CDR1 is MGHRA and CDR2 YSYEKL. The V and J ends lost 1 base and 11 bases respectively, with 14 bases between them. CDR3 bases: TGCGCCAGCAGCCAAGTCCCCAGGGTTGAGAAACTGTTTTTT. It specifies CASSQVPRVEKLFF.

The rearrangement links TRBV6-5 to TRBJ2-1, with 7 bases fitting TRBD2. CDR3 length: 15 residues. From germline, CDR1 is MNHEY and CDR2 SVGAGI. Trimming cost V 2 bases and J 3 bases; bases outside gene matches: 4. This CDR3 is CASSYDGGGYNEQFF. CDR3 nucleotide sequence: TGTGCCAGCAGTTACGACGGCGGGGGCTACAATGAGCAGTTCTTC.

The chain employs TRBV28 and TRBJ1-1; a possible D gene is TRBD1 (6 bases). The CDR3 is 14 residues long. Trimming stripped 2 bases from V and 0 bases from J, with 7 bases between. Germline V gene lookup returns CDR1 MDHEN and CDR2 SYDVKM. For the CDR3, the DNA is TGTGCCAGCAGTTTAGGACAGTTGAACACTGAAGCTTTCTTT. This codes for CASSLGQLNTEAFF.

The CDR3 protein is CASSYDTGGADTQYF. The CDR3 DNA sequence: TGTGCCAGCAGCTACGACACAGGGGGCGCAGATACGCAGTATTTT. The chain carries TRBV11-3 and TRBJ2-3, with 9 bases identical to TRBD1. The CDR3 is 15 amino acids. With V trimmed by 4 bases and J by 4 bases, 6 bases remained unmatched. Germline V CDR1 and CDR2: SGHNT, YENEEA.

The chain is built from TRBV29-1 and TRBJ2-7, with D perhaps TRBD1 (5 bases). This CDR3 is built from 12 residues. V was shortened by 5 bases and J by 0 bases, with 8 bases between the two germline ends. CDR1 and CDR2 from the germline V gene are SQVTM and ANQGSEA. Here the CDR3 DNA reads TGCAGCGTTTTTGACAGCTCCTACGAGCAGTACTTC. It is translated as CSVFDSSYEQYF.

This chain uses TRBV5-1 with TRBJ1-4, with 11 bases that match TRBD1. The CDR3 is made up of 15 amino acids. The germline V gene encodes CDR1 SGHRS and CDR2 YFSETQ. The V and J ends lost 4 bases and 7 bases, in that order; junction bases with no gene match: 6. Written as DNA, the CDR3 is TGCGCCAGCAGCGGACAGGGGGCGGTCGGTGAAAAACTGTTTTTT. Translation: CASSGQGAVGEKLFF.